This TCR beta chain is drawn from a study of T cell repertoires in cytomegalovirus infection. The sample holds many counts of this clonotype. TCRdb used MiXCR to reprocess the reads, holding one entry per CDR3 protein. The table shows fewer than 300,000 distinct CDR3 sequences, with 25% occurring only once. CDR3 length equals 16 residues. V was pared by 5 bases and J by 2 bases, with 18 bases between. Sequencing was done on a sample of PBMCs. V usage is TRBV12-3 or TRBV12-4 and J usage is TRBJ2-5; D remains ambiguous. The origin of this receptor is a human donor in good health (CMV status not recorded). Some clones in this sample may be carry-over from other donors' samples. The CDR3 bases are TGTGCCAGCAGTGCCCCGGGCCCTAACGATCAAGAGACCCAGTACTTC. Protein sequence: CASSAPGPNDQETQYF.